This T cell receptor (beta chain) was sequenced for a study of cytomegalovirus exposure and HLA in healthy donors. Background on the study: In a later analysis, the roughly 130 validation repertoires were reported to have used the same platform as the approximately 690 first-cohort repertoires. Study-wide results and limits: A list of about 180 TCR beta chains associated with cytomegalovirus was given.

About this clone: Antigen: not known.

Some clones are missing from TCRdb's copy, which holds only in-frame ones; the method was immunoSEQ multiplex PCR. The repertoire includes over 100,000 clones, approximately 87% of them detected once, and roughly 6.3% sits in the top ten. Looked up from germline, CDR1 is SGHVS and CDR2 is FNYEAQ. Trimming removed 0 bases at V and 3 bases at J, with 9 bases between. The length of the CDR3 is 15 residues. The sequenced material came from PBMCs. V gene TRBV7-6 combines with J gene TRBJ2-1; D is unresolved. The clonotype was recovered from a young woman in good health and CMV-seropositive. CDR3 protein: CASSLALGSYNEQFF. In DNA, the CDR3 is TGTGCCAGCAGCTTAGCTCTCGGTAGCTACAATGAGCAGTTCTTC.